These 22 T cell receptor beta chains share one sample of origin, sequenced in a study of T cell responses to AZD1222 COVID-19 vaccine. Only in-frame clones appear in the TCRdb table, and some are missing; sequencing was by immunoSEQ multiplex PCR. The top ten clones hold over 1.5% of a sample with roughly 200,000 clones, 94% of them seen once. The sequencing used peripheral blood, collected 28 days after the second dose of the MenACWY control vaccine. The receptors derive from an adult who received the MenACWY meningococcal vaccine as a control.

V usage is TRBV19 and J usage is TRBJ1-1; 7 positions agree with TRBD1. Germline V gene sequence: CDR1 LNHDA, CDR2 SQIVND (reference sequence). Trimming at V came to 5 bases and at J to 6 bases, leaving 9 bases not matched to a gene. The CDR3 consists of 14 residues. The CDR3 sequence: CASSFPPRGPEAFF. The CDR3 DNA follows: TGTGCCAGTAGTTTCCCCCCAAGGGGGCCTGAAGCTTTCTTT.

In DNA, the CDR3 is TGTGCCAGTAGTATAGACCATGACAGCATGAACACTGAAGCTTTCTTT. This gives the protein CASSIDHDSMNTEAFF. The chain employs TRBV19 and TRBJ1-1; a possible D gene is TRBD1 (5 bases). Trimming removed 0 bases at V and 0 bases at J, with 11 bases between. Germline V CDR1 and CDR2: LNHDA, SQIVND (reference sequence). This CDR3 has 16 residues.

This clone appeared a single time. In DNA, the CDR3 is TGTGCCAGCAGTTTATCAGGGAATGGTCAGCCCCAGCATTTT. Translation gives CASSLSGNGQPQHF. V is TRBV28 and J is TRBJ1-5, with D possibly TRBD1 on 5 matching bases. Germline lookup yields CDR1 MDHEN and CDR2 SYDVKM. V was cut by 1 base and J by 6 bases, with 10 bases left in between. The CDR3 spans 14 residues.

This chain joins TRBV5-1 and TRBJ2-1, with 13 bases fitting TRBD2. CDR1 is SGHRS, CDR2 YFSETQ, per germline. This CDR3 is 15 amino acids long. V lost 4 bases to trimming and J lost 8 bases; unmatched junction nucleotides: 6. In DNA form, the CDR3 reads TGCGCCAGCAGCAGGACTAGCGGGAGATCGCATGAGCAGTTCTTC. This translates into CASSRTSGRSHEQFF.

This clone was found once. J is TRBJ1-1 and V is TRBV5-6, with TRBD1 matching over 8 bases. CDR1 SGHDT and CDR2 YYEEEE come from the germline V gene. Germline trimming cut 4 bases from V and 0 bases from J; bases unmatched to any gene: 5. The CDR3 is 15 residues long. The CDR3 DNA follows: TGTGCCAGCAGCACCGGACAGGGATTGAACACTGAAGCTTTCTTT. Residues: CASSTGQGLNTEAFF.

This rearrangement joins TRBV18 to TRBJ1-6, with 8 bases that match TRBD1. Germline values: CDR1 KGHSH, CDR2 LQKENI. This CDR3 is built from 18 residues. V dropped 3 bases and J dropped 6; count of bases not matched to a gene: 13. The CDR3 reads CASSPRGPRGQVNSPLHF. CDR3 sequence (DNA): TGTGCCAGCTCACCGCGTGGACCTCGGGGACAGGTTAATTCACCCCTCCACTTT.

The count of this clone is one. V gene TRBV2 combines with J gene TRBJ2-1; D is undetermined. The germline gives CDR1 SNHLY, CDR2 FYNNEI. The CDR3 covers 11 residues. Trimming took off 6 bases at V and 4 bases at J, with 4 bases between the two ends. The CDR3 DNA sequence: TGTGCCAGCAGCTATTACAATGAGCAGTTCTTC. Residues: CASSYYNEQFF.

The chain is built from TRBV7-8 and TRBJ2-1; D ambiguous. From germline, CDR1 is SGHVS and CDR2 FQNEAQ. This CDR3 is 16 amino acids long. Between the trimmed V and J ends, which lost 3 bases and 0 bases, there was a span of 12 bases. The CDR3 region is CASSFYAPSSYNEQFF. CDR3 bases: TGTGCCAGCAGCTTTTACGCCCCGAGCTCCTACAATGAGCAGTTCTTC.

This chain uses TRBV6-5 with TRBJ1-1; D remains unclear. CDR3 length: 13 residues. Germline values: CDR1 MNHEY, CDR2 SVGAGI. The ends were cut back, 8 bases at V and 1 base at J, with 11 bases in the middle. CDR3 bases: TGTGCCAGCGCTGAGGACGGGAACACTGAAGCTTTCTTT. The encoded protein is CASAEDGNTEAFF.

In this sample, this clone turned up a few times. Here the CDR3 DNA reads TGTGCCAGCAGTTCAGCCGCTCATCGAGGACCCCTCCACTTT. It translates to CASSSAAHRGPLHF. This chain connects TRBV21-1 to TRBJ1-6. TRBV21-1 is listed as a pseudogene. This CDR3 contains 14 residues.

The chain couples TRBV19 to TRBJ1-2; 7 bases map to TRBD1. CDR1 and CDR2 (germline): LNHDA, SQIVND (reference sequence). The CDR3 has 14 residues. V dropped 3 bases and J dropped 6; count of bases not matched to a gene: 7. The CDR3 sequence: CASSIAGTADGYTF. The CDR3 DNA is TGTGCCAGTAGTATCGCCGGGACAGCTGATGGCTACACCTTC. Full variable domain (rest looked up from reference TRBV19 and TRBJ1-2): DGGITQSPKYLFRKEGQNVTLSCEQNLNHDAMYWYRQDPGQGLRLIYYSQIVNDFQKGDIAEGYSVSREKKESFPLTVTSAQKNPTAFYLCASSIAGTADGYTFGSGTRLTVV.

The V gene is TRBV6-5, the J gene TRBJ1-5; weak D call: TRBD1 (6 bases). With 6 bases removed from V and 0 bases from J, the gap between germline ends came to 12 bases. This CDR3 comprises 15 residues. CDR1 is MNHEY, CDR2 SVGAGI, per germline. The CDR3 loop is CASRPGQYSNQPQHF. DNA of the CDR3: TGTGCCAGCAGGCCCGGACAGTATAGCAATCAGCCCCAGCATTTT.

This chain uses TRBV29-1 with TRBJ2-7, with D possibly being TRBD2 (5 bases). This CDR3 comprises 13 residues. Germline V gives CDR1 SQVTM, CDR2 ANQGSEA. Trimming took off 5 bases at V and 3 bases at J, with 14 bases between the two ends. The CDR3 region is CSVPGIGGYEQYF. In nucleotides, the CDR3 is TGCAGCGTTCCGGGGATAGGAGGCTACGAGCAGTACTTC.

The rearrangement joins TRBV19 to TRBJ1-3, with TRBD1 matching 8 bases. The CDR3 has 15 residues. Germline-derived CDR1 and CDR2 are LNHDA and SQIVND (reference sequence). J lost 1 base, V lost 4 bases, and 3 bases had no gene match. CDR3 in amino acids: CASSTYRGSGNTIYF. The CDR3 DNA is TGTGCCAGTAGTACCTACAGGGGGTCTGGAAACACCATATATTTT.

The J gene is TRBJ2-3, the V gene TRBV5-4; D might be TRBD1 (5 bases). The CDR3 spans 13 residues. Looked up from germline, CDR1 is SGHNT and CDR2 is YYREEE (reference sequence). Trimming removed 0 bases from V and 5 bases from J, with 7 bases in between. The CDR3 DNA reads TGTGCCAGCAGCTTGGCTAGGGGAGATACGCAGTATTTT. Residues: CASSLARGDTQYF.

V is TRBV19 and J is TRBJ2-2; D is unclear. The germline V gene has CDR1 LNHDA and CDR2 SQIVND (reference sequence). Trimming shortened V by 8 bases and J by 10 bases, and 11 bases separated the two germline ends. This CDR3 comprises 11 residues. CDR3 bases: TGTGCCAGTGGAAACCCGCAGGAGCTGTTTTTT. Translation: CASGNPQELFF.

This chain uses TRBV6-1 with TRBJ1-2, with D tentatively TRBD1 (5 bases). CDR3 length: 15 residues. Germline CDR1 and CDR2: MNHNS and SASEGT. V was trimmed by 2 bases and J by 4 bases, leaving 14 bases between them. The CDR3 is CASSEQGPLLYGYTF. The CDR3 nucleotides are TGTGCCAGCAGTGAACAGGGCCCTCTTCTCTATGGCTACACCTTC.

The chain uses TRBV5-4 and TRBJ1-2; no reliable D call. The CDR3 spans 13 residues. Trimming removed 1 base at V and 6 bases at J, with 10 bases between. Germline CDR1 SGHNT, CDR2 YYREEE (reference sequence). CDR3 DNA: TGTGCCAGCAGCTTGCAGGCAGTCGATGGCTACACCTTC. Translation: CASSLQAVDGYTF.

The V call is TRBV5-1, the J call TRBJ1-3; no definite D call. V lost 0 bases, J lost 8 bases, and 15 bases lay in between. Germline V gene sequence: CDR1 SGHRS, CDR2 YFSETQ. The CDR3 has 15 residues. As DNA, the CDR3 is TGCGCCAGCAGCTTGGCCGAAGCAACCGGAGACACCATATATTTT. This gives the protein CASSLAEATGDTIYF.

The chain is built from TRBV19 and TRBJ2-1; 10 bases align to TRBD2. The CDR3 sequence is 15 residues long. Germline V gene sequence: CDR1 LNHDA, CDR2 SQIVND (reference sequence). Losses at the gene ends were 5 bases for V and 10 bases for J; bases not matched to a gene: 11. In DNA, the CDR3 is TGTGCCAGTAGTTACGTCGGGACTAGCGTAAGGGAGCAGTTCTTC. Translated: CASSYVGTSVREQFF.

The chain joins TRBV7-9 to TRBJ2-1; 8 bases agree with TRBD2. After removal of 7 bases from V and 6 bases from J, the junction contained 8 bases not matched to a gene. CDR1 is SEHNR and CDR2 is FQNEAQ in the germline V gene (reference sequence). The CDR3 sequence is 14 residues long. The CDR3 loop reads CASTRPGGGNEQFF. The CDR3 DNA is TGTGCCAGCACCCGGCCGGGGGGGGGCAATGAGCAGTTCTTC.

The rearrangement joins TRBV4-1 to TRBJ2-1; D may be TRBD1 (7 bases). CDR3 length: 15 residues. From germline, CDR1 is MGHRA and CDR2 YSYEKL. The germline V and J ends were trimmed by 4 bases and 8 bases, with 18 bases remaining between them. The CDR3 reads CASSRFGGGRDEQFF. The DNA for the CDR3 is TGCGCCAGCAGCCGATTCGGAGGGGGCCGGGATGAGCAGTTCTTC.